The entry below gives a single T cell receptor (beta chain) sequence along with its context. This sample was taken from a study of blood T cell repertoires in COVID-19. Study-level information: COVID-19 samples collected from the United States, Italy and Spain covered acute and convalescent phases. PBMCs, B-cell-depleted T cells, or T cells provided the cDNA or gDNA that made up the material.

The CDR3 has 12 amino acids. V lost 4 bases and J 9 bases, leaving 10 bases between the germline ends. The germline V gene has CDR1 MNHNY and CDR2 SVGAGI (reference sequence). Study processing details: Estimated nucleated cell counts came from reference gene primer amplification. Sequencing was performed with immunoSEQ multiplex PCR; in TCRdb, only in-frame clones are kept and a portion is missing. That table is the source of V, J and clone size, and D and trimming were worked out from the DNA. The sample includes a few hundred thousand clones, roughly 90% of them seen just once. The genes are TRBV6-6 and TRBJ2-1; unclear D gene. The receptor was derived from a man aged 25-45 years with active or convalescent COVID-19. The sample comprised peripheral blood. CDR3 DNA: TGTGCCAGCAGTTCAAGCATGAGTGAGCAGTTCTTC. Protein: CASSSSMSEQFF.